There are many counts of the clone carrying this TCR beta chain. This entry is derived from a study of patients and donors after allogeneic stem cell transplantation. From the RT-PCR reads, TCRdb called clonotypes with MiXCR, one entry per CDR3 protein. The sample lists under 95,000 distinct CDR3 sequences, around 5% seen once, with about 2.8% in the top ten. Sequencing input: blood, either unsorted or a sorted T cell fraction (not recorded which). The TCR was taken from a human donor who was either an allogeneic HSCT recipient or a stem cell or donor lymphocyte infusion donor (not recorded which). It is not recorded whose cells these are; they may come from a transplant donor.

CDR3 sequence: CASSQLRTGRGNYGYTF. CDR3 in DNA: TGCGCCAGCAGCCAACTAAGGACAGGGCGGGGTAACTATGGCTACACCTTC. V is TRBV4-1 and J is TRBJ1-2; 8 positions agree with TRBD1. Germline-derived CDR1 and CDR2 are MGHRA and YSYEKL. The CDR3 has 17 residues. Germline trimming cut 2 bases from V and 1 base from J; bases unmatched to any gene: 9.